This TCR beta chain was identified during a study of shared clonotypes between healthy human individuals. Overall study context: There were three CD4 naive, three CD4 memory, two CD8 naive and one CD8 memory plates per donor. Study-level points and caveats: Shared clonotypes across all four donors exceeded non-shared ones in generation probability.

At the deep level, the assay was run. Clones were read by immunoSEQ multiplex PCR, and TCRdb kept only the in-frame ones, dropping some. Found here are 2 million to 3 million clones, over 85% of them singletons; the top ten hold roughly 0.15%. On this clone: The antigen is undetermined. Other DNA variants within this sample encode the same CDR3.

V shed 1 base and J 1 base; nucleotides not matched to a gene: 1. The germline CDR1 and CDR2 sequences are LNHDA and SQIVND (reference sequence). There are 14 residues in the CDR3. The sequence was obtained from a man in his late teens or twenties in good health. The sample was naive CD4+ T cells sorted from blood. The subset was: CD45RA+ positively selected. The chain joins TRBV19 to TRBJ2-7, with 7 bases fitting TRBD1. DNA for the CDR3: TGTGCCAGTAGTATAGGGACAGGATCCTACGAGCAGTACTTC. As protein: CASSIGTGSYEQYF.